This T cell receptor (beta chain) was identified in a study of blood T cells in healthy people across ages (dated by TCRdb to about 2015). Background for the entire study: In model experiments, roughly one uniquely barcoded TCR beta cDNA molecule per two T cells was captured by template switching. To avoid experimental bias, donors of different ages were randomly spread across the sequencing lanes. Using the same blood draw, the study looked at two additional independent replicas of 1 million unique cDNA reads for two donors, one aged 18 to 29 and the other aged 80 or older. To track age-related changes in TCR beta repertoire diversity, the study relied on deep sequencing normalized with unique cDNA molecular identifiers. Four age groups were formed from the donors: young (average approximately 15 years), middle-aged (around 39), aged (under 70) and long-lived (around 82). Overall study results and their limits: Since profiling was done on bulk unsorted PBMCs, naive and antigen-experienced compartments could not be conclusively compared. Observed TCR beta diversity correlated strongly with the percentage of naive T cells measured by flow cytometry. As age increased, observed TCR beta diversity per million T cells dropped in a roughly linear way, and a significant reduction was already evident by age around 41. Compared with the aged group, the long-lived group had more naive CD4+ T cells, fewer expanded clones and increased TCR diversity, suggesting age selection. Estimates of total diversity from one million sequenced T cells were regarded as lower bounds and underestimates. The CMV infection status of donors was not known, potentially confounding age-related changes in expanded clonotypes.

To note about this clonotype: It has no known antigen specificity. Qualities for individual bases were not recorded, and no much larger clone is one base off.

As encoded in the germline V gene, CDR1 is MDHEN while CDR2 is SYDVKM. V is clipped by 2 bases and J by 2 bases, and the sequence between their germline boundaries is 13 bases long. The CDR3 measures 15 amino acids from cysteine to phenylalanine. Just the 45-base CDR3 DNA is kept, in frame starting at base 1. Systemically healthy Caucasian individuals from Russia, some 36 in total and aged about 6 to 95 years, were included as donors. Each donor gave 9.5 to 10 milliliters of peripheral blood, drawn into EDTA-treated Vacutainer tubes. PBMCs were isolated by Ficoll-Paque density-gradient centrifugation, with at least 6.5 million obtained per sample. Total RNA was extracted from PBMCs with Trizol reagent, with at least 5.5 micrograms obtained per sample. For every donor, flow cytometry on a PBMC aliquot measured the percentage of naive CD45RAhigh/CD27high T cells. The library came from 5' RACE. Data came from an Illumina HiSeq 2500. A second PCR of 7 to 11 cycles was performed with a sample-barcoded 5' primer and a J-beta primer mix. A unique molecular identifier was introduced onto each TCR beta cDNA molecule by a template-switch 5' adaptor carrying 12 random nucleotides. At least 3 million CDR3-containing paired-end reads were obtained from each sample. First-strand cDNA was synthesized from all RNA with the Mint cDNA synthesis kit, primed by a TRBC-specific oligonucleotide. Following uracil-DNA glycosylase treatment, all cDNA underwent a first 18-cycle PCR with the universal primers M1SS and BC2_uni_R. Per the authors' processing: Normalization of each sample was performed by random selection of 1 million high-quality reads, each carrying a distinct molecular identifier. Instead of being binned into consensus sequences, reads that shared molecular identifiers were thrown out. MiTCR, run with a Q25 quality threshold and the strictest error-elimination algorithm, handled CDR3 identification, clonotype clustering and error correction. A nonparametric unseen species model with Euler transformation was used to estimate a lower bound on total TCR beta diversity. The public reads were reprocessed in TCRdb via fastp at Q25 and MiXCR, keeping in-frame beta chains. Identical CDR3 protein sequences are pooled into one entry, listed with their most common genes and DNA. TCRdb's processing, not the authors', yielded these V and J calls. The sample records about a million distinct CDR3 sequences, around 54% of which are singletons. Of the sample, around 21% falls within the top ten clones.

The chain is encoded by TRBV28 joined to TRBJ2-7, and TRBD2 may be the D gene, going by 6 matching bases. Specimen: blood. The TCR originated in a woman aged 55-69 years in good health. The base sequence is TGTGCCAGCAGTTTACGGGGGAGAGAAGCCTACGAGCAGTACTTC. It translates to CASSLRGREAYEQYF.